The clone carrying this TCR beta chain was observed many times. The antigen remains undetermined. Per the study methods: CDR3 differences across clinicopathological groups were used to build a distant-metastasis classifier for papillary thyroid cancer. TCRdb re-analyzed the PCR reads using MiXCR. For this entry, the V and J calls and clone size follow TCRdb and not the study's own pipeline. The sample contains approximately 25,000 clones, about a quarter of which appear only once. Trimming removed 0 bases from V and 2 bases from J, with 14 bases in between. This CDR3 contains 17 residues. CDR1 is SEHNR and CDR2 is FQNEAQ in the germline V gene (reference sequence). No patient had received any treatment before thyroid surgery. The data originate from a study of metastatic and nonmetastatic thyroid tumors. General study findings and limits: Compared with benign nodules, malignant thyroid tumors were reported to have significantly higher TCR beta diversity in both blood and tumor.

Input material: blood. The sequence was collected from a male donor with papillary thyroid cancer or a benign thyroid nodule (not recorded which). Some clones in this sample may be carry-over from other donors' samples. V gene TRBV7-9 combines with J gene TRBJ2-4; D remains unclear. CDR3 loop: CASSLAQLDRTKNIQYF. The CDR3 bases are TGTGCCAGCAGCTTAGCGCAGCTTGATAGGACCAAAAACATTCAGTACTTC.